The source of this T cell receptor beta chain is a study of radiation and T cells in renal cell carcinoma. Time point indicated: blood 2 weeks post-SBRT. Regarding treatment: 15 Gy SBRT to primary tumor, nephrectomy 4 weeks later. This CDR3 has 12 residues. Germline assignment: CDR1 GTSNPN and CDR2 SVGIG (reference sequence). Trimming took off 5 bases at V and 3 bases at J, with 9 bases between the two ends. Assay: immunoSEQ multiplex PCR; the TCRdb copy retains only in-frame clones and omits some. The sample has about 150,000 clones; roughly 87% are singletons. The material was blood, obtained from a patient whose treatment included radiotherapy and nephrectomy. V and J are TRBV30 and TRBJ2-3; no firm D call. The TCR originated in a woman aged 50 to 65 with renal cell carcinoma. CDR3 in amino acids: CAWGKLTDTQYF. The CDR3 DNA reads as TGTGCCTGGGGGAAATTAACAGATACGCAGTATTTT.